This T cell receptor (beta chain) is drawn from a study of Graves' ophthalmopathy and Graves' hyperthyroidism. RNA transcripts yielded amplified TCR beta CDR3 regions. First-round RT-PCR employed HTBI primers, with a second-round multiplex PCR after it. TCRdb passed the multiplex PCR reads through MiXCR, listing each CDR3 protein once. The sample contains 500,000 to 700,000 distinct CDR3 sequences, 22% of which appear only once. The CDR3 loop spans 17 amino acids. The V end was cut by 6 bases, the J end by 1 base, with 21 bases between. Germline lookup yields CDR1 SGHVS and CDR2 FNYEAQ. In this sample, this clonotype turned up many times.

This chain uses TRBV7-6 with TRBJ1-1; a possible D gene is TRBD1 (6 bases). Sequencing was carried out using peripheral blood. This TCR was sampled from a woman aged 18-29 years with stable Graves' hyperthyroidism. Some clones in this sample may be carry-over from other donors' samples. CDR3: CASRAGGARVGNTEAFF. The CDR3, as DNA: TGTGCCAGCAGGGCTGGGGGGGCGAGAGTCGGGAACACTGAAGCTTTCTTT.